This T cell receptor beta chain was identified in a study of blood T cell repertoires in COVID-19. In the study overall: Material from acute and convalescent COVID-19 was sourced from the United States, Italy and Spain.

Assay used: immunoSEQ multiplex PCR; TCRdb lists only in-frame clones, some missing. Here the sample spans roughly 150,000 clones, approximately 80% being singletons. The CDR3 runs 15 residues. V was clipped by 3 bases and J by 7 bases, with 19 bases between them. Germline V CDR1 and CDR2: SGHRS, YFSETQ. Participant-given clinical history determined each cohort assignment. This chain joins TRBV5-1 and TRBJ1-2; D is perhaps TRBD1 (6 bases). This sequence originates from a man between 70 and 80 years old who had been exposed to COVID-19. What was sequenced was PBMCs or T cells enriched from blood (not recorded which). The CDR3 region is CASSSRGAFMGGYTF. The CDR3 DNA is TGCGCCAGCAGCTCCCGGGGGGCTTTCATGGGTGGCTACACCTTC. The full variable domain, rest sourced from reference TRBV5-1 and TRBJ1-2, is KAGVTQTPRYLIKTRGQQVTLSCSPISGHRSVSWYQQTPGQGLQFLFEYFSETQRNKGNFPGRFSGRQFSNSRSEMNVSTLELGDSALYLCASSSRGAFMGGYTFGSGTRLTVV.